This entry lists 28 T cell receptor beta chains sequenced from one sample in a study of T cells in Graves' hyperthyroidism and ophthalmopathy. Researchers amplified the TCR beta CDR3 regions from RNA transcripts. First-round RT-PCR of the TCR CDR3 relied on the HTBI primer set. TCRdb reanalysed the multiplex PCR reads using MiXCR and keeps one entry per CDR3 protein. The sample records approximately 600,000 distinct CDR3 sequences, about 15% being singletons. Sequencing input: blood. All receptors come from a woman in her forties with Graves' ophthalmopathy.

Ten or more counts support this clonotype. This sequence joins TRBV29-1 and TRBJ2-7, with 7 nucleotides matching TRBD1. The CDR3 covers 12 residues. The germline V gene has CDR1 SQVTM and CDR2 ANQGSEA. The V segment lost 7 bases and the J segment 0 bases; nucleotides outside the gene matches: 3. CDR3 loop: CSATGDSYEQYF. The CDR3 DNA reads as TGCAGCGCTACAGGGGACTCCTACGAGCAGTACTTC.

This clonotype was found many times. The chain has TRBV7-9 and TRBJ1-2; weak D call: TRBD1 (5 bases). The length of the CDR3 is 14 residues. Germline values: CDR1 SEHNR, CDR2 FQNEAQ (reference sequence). The V and J ends lost 2 bases and 5 bases respectively, with 12 bases between them. The CDR3 DNA reads TGTGCCAGCAGCTTACCGGACATGAAGTATGGCTACACCTTC. This gives the protein CASSLPDMKYGYTF. The variable domain in full, with the rest retrieved from reference TRBV7-9 and TRBJ1-2, is DTGVSQNPRHKITKRGQNVTFRCDPISEHNRLYWYRQTLGQGPEFLTYFQNEAQLEKSRLLSDRFSAERPKGSFSTLEIQRTEQGDSAMYLCASSLPDMKYGYTFGSGTRLTVV.

The genes are TRBV4-2 and TRBJ2-2, with D tentatively TRBD2 (6 bases). CDR3 length: 16 residues. Germline values: CDR1 LGHNA, CDR2 YNFKEQ. The V end lost 0 bases, the J end lost 1 base, and 9 bases lay between the germline ends. The CDR3 here is CASSQDGGMNTGELFF. The DNA for the CDR3 is TGTGCCAGCAGCCAAGACGGCGGGATGAACACCGGGGAGCTGTTTTTT.

This clonotype has at least ten counts. The chain has TRBV6-2 or TRBV6-3 and TRBJ2-2; 9 nucleotides line up with TRBD2. J lost 0 bases, V lost 2 bases, and 10 bases had no gene match. Germline CDR1 and CDR2: MNHEY and SVGEGT. The CDR3 loop spans 19 amino acids. The CDR3 loop is CASSYALAGKYANTGELFF. CDR3 nucleotide sequence: TGTGCCAGCAGTTACGCCCTAGCGGGGAAATACGCGAACACCGGGGAGCTGTTTTTT.

This clonotype was observed many times. The chain carries TRBV6-5 and TRBJ1-2; D is perhaps TRBD1 (5 bases). V shed 7 bases and J shed 4 bases, with 10 bases lying between them. Germline loops: CDR1 MNHEY, CDR2 SVGAGI. This CDR3 has 12 amino acids. CDR3 nucleotide sequence: TGTGCCAGCACAGGGTCAGCCTATGGCTACACCTTC. Amino acids: CASTGSAYGYTF.

In its sample, this clonotype was seen many times. The chain employs TRBV19 and TRBJ2-7; 10 bases fit TRBD1. CDR1 is LNHDA and CDR2 is SQIVND in the germline V gene (reference sequence). V was clipped by 3 bases and J by 2 bases; unmatched bases: 1. This CDR3 has 14 residues. The CDR3 DNA follows: TGTGCCAGTAGTATCGGGACAGGGGCCTACGAGCAGTACTTC. Encoded protein: CASSIGTGAYEQYF. The variable domain in full, completed from reference TRBV19 and TRBJ2-7, reads DGGITQSPKYLFRKEGQNVTLSCEQNLNHDAMYWYRQDPGQGLRLIYYSQIVNDFQKGDIAEGYSVSREKKESFPLTVTSAQKNPTAFYLCASSIGTGAYEQYFGPGTRLTVT.

This clonotype was counted many times. This CDR3 is CASSLNGGQWTQYF. CDR3 nucleotide sequence: TGTGCCAGCAGTTTAAATGGGGGGCAATGGACCCAGTACTTC. This rearrangement joins TRBV12-3 or TRBV12-4 to TRBJ2-5, with D perhaps assigned TRBD1 or TRBD2 (6 bases each). This CDR3 is built from 14 residues. Trimming removed 2 bases from V and 7 bases from J, with 14 bases in between.

Many counts were recorded for this clonotype. The chain uses TRBV20-1 and TRBJ2-7, with TRBD1 matching over 7 bases. Trimming at V came to 1 base and at J to 5 bases, leaving 14 bases not matched to a gene. CDR3 length: 16 residues. Germline V gene lookup returns CDR1 DFQATT and CDR2 SNEGSKA (reference sequence). CDR3 nucleotides: TGCAGTGCTAGAGCGCTATCCGACAGGGTTATCGACGAGCAGTACTTC. Residues: CSARALSDRVIDEQYF.

This clonotype showed up many times. The chain is built from TRBV28 and TRBJ2-7; either TRBD1 or TRBD2 may fit D (5 bases each). The CDR3 totals 14 residues. Trimming removed 6 bases at V and 3 bases at J, with 15 bases between. Germline V CDR1 and CDR2: MDHEN, SYDVKM. The DNA of the CDR3 is TGTGCCAGCAGCCCGGGACGGATCTTCTACGAGCAGTACTTC. It codes for CASSPGRIFYEQYF.

This clonotype was detected a few times. The chain couples TRBV6-2 or TRBV6-3 to TRBJ2-3; no definite D call. With 3 bases removed from V and 3 bases from J, the gap between germline ends came to 10 bases. The germline V gene has CDR1 MNHEY and CDR2 SVGEGT. The CDR3 has 14 amino acids. The CDR3 is CASSYELETDTQYF. The DNA for the CDR3 is TGTGCCAGCAGTTATGAGCTAGAGACAGATACGCAGTATTTT.

This clonotype was counted ten times or more. This chain links TRBV5-8 with TRBJ1-6; D remains ambiguous. Between the trimmed V and J ends, which lost 4 bases and 11 bases, there was a span of 16 bases. CDR3 size: 14 residues. Germline V gives CDR1 SGHTS, CDR2 YDEGEE. The DNA of the CDR3 is TGTGCCAGCAGCCTCCCAACACGGGATCCACCCCTCCACTTT. This gives the protein CASSLPTRDPPLHF.

This clonotype has only a few counts. The chain joins TRBV19 to TRBJ2-7; tentative D call: TRBD1 (6 bases). Trimming shortened V by 3 bases and J by 3 bases, and 36 bases separated the two germline ends. CDR1 and CDR2 from the germline V gene are LNHDA and SQIVND (reference sequence). The CDR3 consists of 22 residues. CDR3 amino acids: CASSISAELGHRVRHGLYEQYF. Here the CDR3 DNA reads TGTGCCAGTAGTATTTCCGCGGAGTTGGGACACCGGGTACGACATGGGCTCTACGAGCAGTACTTC. Looking up the rest from reference TRBV19 and TRBJ2-7 gives the full variable domain: DGGITQSPKYLFRKEGQNVTLSCEQNLNHDAMYWYRQDPGQGLRLIYYSQIVNDFQKGDIAEGYSVSREKKESFPLTVTSAQKNPTAFYLCASSISAELGHRVRHGLYEQYFGPGTRLTVT.

The rearrangement uses TRBV7-3 and TRBJ2-5, with 14 bases aligning to TRBD2. The CDR3 sequence is 16 residues long. From germline, CDR1 is SGHTA and CDR2 FQGTGA. V lost 5 bases, J lost 5 bases, and 7 bases stayed unmatched. CDR3 region: CASSPGGLAGVETQYF. The CDR3 DNA reads as TGTGCCAGCAGCCCCGGGGGACTAGCGGGGGTGGAGACCCAGTACTTC.

This clonotype was observed many times. The chain is built from TRBV11-2 and TRBJ1-2; unclear D gene. Germline CDR1 reads SGHAT; CDR2 reads FQNNGV. V shed 8 bases and J shed 2 bases, with 12 bases lying between them. CDR3 length equals 13 residues. CDR3 sequence reads: CASGPEENYGYTF. The CDR3 DNA follows: TGTGCCAGCGGACCTGAGGAGAACTATGGCTACACCTTC. Complete variable domain (other parts from reference TRBV11-2 and TRBJ1-2): EAGVAQSPRYKIIEKRQSVAFWCNPISGHATLYWYQQILGQGPKLLIQFQNNGVVDDSQLPKDRFSAERLKGVDSTLKIQPAKLEDSAVYLCASGPEENYGYTFGSGTRLTVV.

This clonotype showed up many times. J is TRBJ2-7 and V is TRBV6-5; TRBD1 might be the D (5 bases). Germline V gives CDR1 MNHEY, CDR2 SVGAGI. The length of the CDR3 is 16 residues. Trimming left V 2 bases short and J 2 bases short, with 16 bases between. CDR3 loop: CASSYTSHRIPYEQYF. CDR3 DNA: TGTGCCAGCAGTTACACGTCCCACAGGATCCCCTACGAGCAGTACTTC.

This clonotype showed up many times. J is TRBJ1-1 and V is TRBV7-9, with D hard to call. Germline CDR1 SEHNR, CDR2 FQNEAQ (reference sequence). The CDR3 sequence is 13 residues long. V was trimmed by 3 bases and J by 4 bases, leaving 9 bases between them. CDR3 amino acids: CASSLGNPTEAFF. In nucleotides, the CDR3 is TGTGCCAGCAGCTTGGGCAATCCCACTGAAGCTTTCTTT.

This clonotype came up many times. The V and J genes are TRBV7-8 and TRBJ1-1; perhaps TRBD1 as D (6 bases). Germline V CDR1 and CDR2: SGHVS, FQNEAQ. The length of the CDR3 is 14 residues. The V end was cut by 1 base, the J end by 4 bases, with 10 bases between. CDR3 DNA: TGTGCCAGCAGCTTAGGGACAGTAGGCACTGAAGCTTTCTTT. Translated: CASSLGTVGTEAFF.

This clonotype was observed at least ten times. This chain links TRBV28 with TRBJ2-7, with TRBD1 matching 7 bases. Per the germline V gene, CDR1 is MDHEN and CDR2 is SYDVKM. This CDR3 has 13 amino acids. J gave up 7 bases and V 5 bases, and 8 bases lay outside the gene matches. Here the CDR3 reads CASSNGQDQEQYF. The CDR3 coding sequence is TGTGCCAGCAGTAATGGACAGGACCAAGAGCAGTACTTC.

This clonotype was observed at least ten times. J is TRBJ1-2 and V is TRBV6-2 or TRBV6-3; D gene unclear. The V end was cut by 7 bases, the J end by 3 bases, with 21 bases between. This CDR3 contains 16 residues. CDR1 MNHEY and CDR2 SVGEGT come from the germline V gene. The CDR3 nucleotides are TGTGCCAGCATCCTAACTCCGGGCTCCGCGGACTATGGCTACACCTTC. Encoded protein: CASILTPGSADYGYTF.

This clonotype was counted at least ten times. This chain links TRBV7-8 with TRBJ2-2, with a weak D call TRBD2 (5 bases). V lost 0 bases and J lost 2, with 7 bases in between. This CDR3 is built from 15 residues. CDR1 SGHVS and CDR2 FQNEAQ come from the germline V gene. CDR3: CASSLASANTGELFF. The DNA of the CDR3 is TGTGCCAGCAGCTTAGCTAGCGCAAACACCGGGGAGCTGTTTTTT.

As regards this clonotype: This may stem from a read error, because a much larger clone lies one nucleotide away. Likely a read error: the CDR3 ends without its conserved phenylalanine or tryptophan. CDR3 sequence (DNA): TGTGCCAGCAGTTTCAGTGGGGGGGAGCTGTTTTCT. Amino acid sequence: CASSFSGGELFS. The chain carries TRBV12-3 or TRBV12-4 and TRBJ2-2, with D unresolved. V lost 3 bases and J 8 bases, leaving 7 bases between the germline ends. The CDR3 extends over 12 amino acids.

The chain links TRBV11-2 to TRBJ2-7, with a possible D match to TRBD1 (5 bases). CDR3 length: 16 residues. Germline CDR1 and CDR2: SGHAT and FQNNGV. Trimming took off 3 bases at V and 0 bases at J, with 15 bases between the two ends. CDR3 sequence reads: CASSLSQGRSSYEQYF. The DNA of the CDR3 is TGTGCCAGCAGCTTGAGTCAGGGTAGGAGCTCCTACGAGCAGTACTTC.

In its sample, this clonotype was seen many times. This rearrangement joins TRBV11-2 to TRBJ2-7; 8 bases are shared with TRBD1. J gave up 3 bases and V 5 bases, and 9 bases lay outside the gene matches. CDR3 length: 15 residues. Germline lookup yields CDR1 SGHAT and CDR2 FQNNGV. CDR3 nucleotides: TGTGCCAGCAGCATCGGCCGACAGGGGCGCTACGAGCAGTACTTC. This encodes CASSIGRQGRYEQYF. The full variable domain, in which reference TRBV11-2 and TRBJ2-7 provide the parts outside the CDR3, is EAGVAQSPRYKIIEKRQSVAFWCNPISGHATLYWYQQILGQGPKLLIQFQNNGVVDDSQLPKDRFSAERLKGVDSTLKIQPAKLEDSAVYLCASSIGRQGRYEQYFGPGTRLTVT.

This chain uses TRBV5-1 with TRBJ2-5; 7 bases map to TRBD2. V trimming: 4 bases; J trimming: 2 bases; junction bases outside the gene matches: 8. The CDR3 length is 15 residues. Germline lookup yields CDR1 SGHRS and CDR2 YFSETQ. CDR3 sequence reads: CASSNTGTKQETQYF. As DNA, the CDR3 is TGCGCCAGCAGCAACACCGGGACTAAACAAGAGACCCAGTACTTC.

This rearrangement joins TRBV6-2 or TRBV6-3 to TRBJ2-6; D is unclear. Germline V CDR1 and CDR2: MNHEY, SVGEGT. Trimming removed 0 bases at V and 1 base at J, with 4 bases between. The CDR3 contains 15 residues. The CDR3 sequence: CASSYSTSGANVLTF. CDR3 DNA sequence: TGTGCCAGCAGTTACTCGACGTCTGGGGCCAACGTCCTGACTTTC.

This clonotype was seen repeatedly, ten times or more. V usage is TRBV28 and J usage is TRBJ2-7, with 9 bases that match TRBD1. Looked up from germline, CDR1 is MDHEN and CDR2 is SYDVKM. This CDR3 is 15 amino acids long. The CDR3 region is CASNSGQGFLYEQGV. CDR3 sequence (DNA): TGTGCCAGCAACTCCGGACAGGGGTTTCTCTACGAGCAGGGGGTC.

This clonotype has only a few counts. The rearrangement uses TRBV3-1 and TRBJ1-1; the match to TRBD1 covers 9 bases. The V segment lost 1 base and the J segment 6 bases; nucleotides outside the gene matches: 6. The CDR3 contains 15 residues. Looked up from germline, CDR1 is LGHDT and CDR2 is YNNKEL (reference sequence). The CDR3 loop is CASSQGTGVMAEAFF. CDR3 sequence (DNA): TGTGCCAGCAGCCAAGGGACAGGGGTAATGGCTGAAGCTTTCTTT.

This chain connects TRBV12-3 or TRBV12-4 to TRBJ1-2; D gene ambiguous. Trimming took 6 bases from V and 5 from J, leaving 13 bases between them. The CDR3 covers 13 residues. CDR3 nucleotide sequence: TGTGCCAGCAGCAGGCCCTCTGGATATGGCTACACCTTC. Its protein is CASSRPSGYGYTF.